This T cell receptor (beta chain) was identified during a study of tumor-infiltrating lymphocytes in oesophageal squamous cell carcinoma. Trimming stripped 3 bases from V and 2 bases from J, with 10 bases between. CDR3 size: 14 residues. Germline CDR1 is SGHVS and CDR2 is FNYEAQ. From the PCR reads, TCRdb called clonotypes with MiXCR, one entry per CDR3 protein. The sample has 17,000 or so distinct CDR3 sequences, roughly 50% seen once; the top ten hold around 42%. Sequencing used normal esophageal tissue next to the tumor. The V and J genes are TRBV7-6 and TRBJ2-5; no clear D gene. The source of this sequence is a female donor with esophageal squamous cell carcinoma. In DNA, the CDR3 is TGTGCCAGCAGCTTGGATAGAAGACAAGAGACCCAGTACTTC. Protein sequence: CASSLDRRQETQYF. Together with reference TRBV7-6 and TRBJ2-5, the CDR3 gives the full variable domain: GAGVSQSPRYKVTKRGQDVALRCDPISGHVSLYWYRQALGQGPEFLTYFNYEAQQDKSGLPNDRFSAERPEGSISTLTIQRTEQRDSAMYRCASSLDRRQETQYFGPGTRLLVL.